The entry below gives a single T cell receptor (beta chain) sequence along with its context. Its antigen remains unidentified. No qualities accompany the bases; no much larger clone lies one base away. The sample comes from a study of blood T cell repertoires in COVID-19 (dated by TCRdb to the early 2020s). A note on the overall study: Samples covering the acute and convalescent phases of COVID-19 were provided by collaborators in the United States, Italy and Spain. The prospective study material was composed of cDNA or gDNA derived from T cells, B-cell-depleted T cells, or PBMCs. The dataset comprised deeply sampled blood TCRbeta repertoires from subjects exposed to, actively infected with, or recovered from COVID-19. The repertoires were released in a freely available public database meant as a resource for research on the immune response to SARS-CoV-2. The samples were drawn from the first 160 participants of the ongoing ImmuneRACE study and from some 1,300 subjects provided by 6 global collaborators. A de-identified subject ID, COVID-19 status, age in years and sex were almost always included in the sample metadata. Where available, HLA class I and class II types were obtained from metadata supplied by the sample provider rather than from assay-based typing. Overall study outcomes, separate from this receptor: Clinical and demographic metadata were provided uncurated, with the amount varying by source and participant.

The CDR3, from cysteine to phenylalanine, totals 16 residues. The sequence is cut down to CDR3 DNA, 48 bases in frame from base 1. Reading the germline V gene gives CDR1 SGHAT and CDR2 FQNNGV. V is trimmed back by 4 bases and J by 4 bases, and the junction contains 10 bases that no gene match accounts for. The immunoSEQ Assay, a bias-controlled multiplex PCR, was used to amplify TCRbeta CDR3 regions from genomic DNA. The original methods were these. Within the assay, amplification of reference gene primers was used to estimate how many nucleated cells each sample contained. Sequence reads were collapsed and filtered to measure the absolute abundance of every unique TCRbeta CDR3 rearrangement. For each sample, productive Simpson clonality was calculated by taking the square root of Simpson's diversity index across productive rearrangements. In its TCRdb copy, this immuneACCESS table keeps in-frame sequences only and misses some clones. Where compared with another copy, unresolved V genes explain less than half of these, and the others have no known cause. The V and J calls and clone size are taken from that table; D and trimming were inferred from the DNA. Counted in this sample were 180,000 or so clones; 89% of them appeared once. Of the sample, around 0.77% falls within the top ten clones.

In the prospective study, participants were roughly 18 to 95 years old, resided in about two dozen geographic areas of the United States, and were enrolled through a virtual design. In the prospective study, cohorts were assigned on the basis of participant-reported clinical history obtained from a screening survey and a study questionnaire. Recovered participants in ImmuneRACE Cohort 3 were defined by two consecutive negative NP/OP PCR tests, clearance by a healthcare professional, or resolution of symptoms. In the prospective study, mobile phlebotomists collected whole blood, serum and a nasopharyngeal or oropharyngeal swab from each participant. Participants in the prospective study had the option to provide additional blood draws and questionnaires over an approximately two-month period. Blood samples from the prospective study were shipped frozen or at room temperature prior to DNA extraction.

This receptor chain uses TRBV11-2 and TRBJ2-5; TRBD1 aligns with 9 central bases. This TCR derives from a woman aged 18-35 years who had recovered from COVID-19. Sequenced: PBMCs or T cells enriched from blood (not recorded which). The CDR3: CASSSYPTGGAETQYF. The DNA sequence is TGTGCCAGCAGCTCCTATCCCACAGGGGGCGCAGAGACCCAGTACTTC. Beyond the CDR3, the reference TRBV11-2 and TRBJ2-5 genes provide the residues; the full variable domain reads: EAGVAQSPRYKIIEKRQSVAFWCNPISGHATLYWYQQILGQGPKLLIQFQNNGVVDDSQLPKDRFSAERLKGVDSTLKIQPAKLEDSAVYLCASSSYPTGGAETQYFGPGTRLLVL.